This T cell receptor beta chain was documented in a study of control samples from healthy donors and cancer patients. The method was immunoSEQ multiplex PCR; TCRdb's version includes in-frame clones alone and lacks a portion of them. This sample has roughly 170,000 clones, with approximately 94% found just once. Trimming at V came to 2 bases and at J to 2 bases, leaving 4 bases not matched to a gene. Germline V gene data show CDR1 as KGHSH and CDR2 as LQKENI. The CDR3 loop spans 15 amino acids. The specimen sequenced was blood. The sequence was collected from a young woman in good health. The chain uses TRBV18 and TRBJ2-7; 9 bases are a match to TRBD2. The CDR3 DNA reads as TGTGCCAGCTCACCAGGAAGCGGGAGGCCCTACGAGCAGTACTTC. Translated: CASSPGSGRPYEQYF.